The clone carrying this T cell receptor (beta chain) was seen more than once but under ten times. No antigen is known for it. V was cut by 7 bases and J by 8 bases, with 17 bases left in between. The CDR3 consists of 14 residues. This record belongs to a study of T cells in Graves' hyperthyroidism and ophthalmopathy. Study observations and caveats: In the blood, most expanded thyroid clonotypes above 0.001 appeared as well.

RNA transcripts served as the template for amplifying TCR beta CDR3 regions. First-round RT-PCR of the TCR CDR3 relied on the HTBI primer set. TCRdb re-called the multiplex PCR reads with MiXCR, one entry per CDR3 protein. This table holds nearly 750,000 distinct CDR3 sequences, 35% found once. Stable disease denoted Graves' hyperthyroidism without ophthalmopathy progression within 18 months. A patient was excluded if there was uncontrolled infection, other autoimmune disease, pregnancy or lactation. Fresh peripheral blood, less than 11 ml of it, supplied the PBMCs. The sequenced material came from blood. The chain combines TRBV12-3 or TRBV12-4 with TRBJ1-4; a weak D match, TRBD1 (5 bases). This clonotype was sampled from a middle-aged woman with Graves' hyperthyroidism. CDR3 sequence: CASTTRARGEKLFF. CDR3 sequence (DNA): TGTGCCAGCACAACCCGGGCCCGGGGGGAAAAACTGTTTTTT.